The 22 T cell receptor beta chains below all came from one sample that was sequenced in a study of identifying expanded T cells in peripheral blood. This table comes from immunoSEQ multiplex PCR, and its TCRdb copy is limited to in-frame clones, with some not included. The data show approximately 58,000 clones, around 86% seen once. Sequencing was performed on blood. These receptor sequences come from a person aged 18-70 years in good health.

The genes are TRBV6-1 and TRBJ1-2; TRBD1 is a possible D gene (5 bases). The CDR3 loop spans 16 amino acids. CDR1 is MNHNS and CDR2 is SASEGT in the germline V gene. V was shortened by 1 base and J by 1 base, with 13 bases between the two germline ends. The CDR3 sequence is CASSEDLLGVNYGYTF. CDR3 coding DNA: TGTGCCAGCAGTGAAGATCTATTGGGGGTTAACTATGGCTACACCTTC.

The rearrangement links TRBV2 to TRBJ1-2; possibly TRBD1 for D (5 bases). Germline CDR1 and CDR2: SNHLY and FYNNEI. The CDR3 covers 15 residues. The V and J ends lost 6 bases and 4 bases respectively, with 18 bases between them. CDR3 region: CASRLTGDPVYGYTF. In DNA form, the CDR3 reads TGTGCCAGCAGACTCACAGGAGATCCGGTCTATGGCTACACCTTC.

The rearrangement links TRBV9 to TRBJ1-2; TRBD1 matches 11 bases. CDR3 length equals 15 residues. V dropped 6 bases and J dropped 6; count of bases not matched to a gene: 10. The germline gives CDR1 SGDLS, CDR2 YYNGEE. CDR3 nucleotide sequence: TGTGCCAGCACCCCGGGACAGGGGGAAAATCATGGCTACACCTTC. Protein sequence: CASTPGQGENHGYTF.

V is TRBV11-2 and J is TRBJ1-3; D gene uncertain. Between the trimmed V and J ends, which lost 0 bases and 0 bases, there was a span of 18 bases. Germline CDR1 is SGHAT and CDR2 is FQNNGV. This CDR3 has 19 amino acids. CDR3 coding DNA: TGTGCCAGCAGCTTAGAATTGGTCGTCGGAGGGTCCTCTGGAAACACCATATATTTT. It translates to CASSLELVVGGSSGNTIYF.

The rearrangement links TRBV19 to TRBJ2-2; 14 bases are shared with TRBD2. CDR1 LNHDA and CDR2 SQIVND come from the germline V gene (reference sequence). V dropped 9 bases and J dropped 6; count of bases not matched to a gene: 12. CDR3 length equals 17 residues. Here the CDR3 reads CARRTSGRRRYSGELFF. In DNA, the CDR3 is TGTGCCAGAAGGACTAGCGGGAGGCGGAGGTACTCCGGGGAGCTGTTTTTT.

The CDR3 here is CSVELAGLPLAKNIQYF. DNA for the CDR3: TGCAGCGTTGAACTAGCGGGGTTGCCATTAGCCAAAAACATTCAGTACTTC. V and J are TRBV29-1 and TRBJ2-4; TRBD2 agrees at 9 bases. CDR1 SQVTM and CDR2 ANQGSEA come from the germline V gene. V was pared by 2 bases and J by 0 bases, with 8 bases of the junction left unmatched. This CDR3 has 17 residues.

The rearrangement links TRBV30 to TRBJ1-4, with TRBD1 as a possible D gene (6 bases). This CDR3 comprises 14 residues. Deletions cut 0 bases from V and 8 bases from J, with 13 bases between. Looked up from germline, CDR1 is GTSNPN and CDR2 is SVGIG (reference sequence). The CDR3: CAWSVRQGREKLFF. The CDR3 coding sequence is TGTGCCTGGAGTGTAAGGCAGGGGCGGGAAAAACTGTTTTTT.

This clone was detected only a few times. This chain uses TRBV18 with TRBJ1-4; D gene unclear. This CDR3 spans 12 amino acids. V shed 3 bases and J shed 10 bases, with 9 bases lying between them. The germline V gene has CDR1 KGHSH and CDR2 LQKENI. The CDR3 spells CASSPSVGKLFF. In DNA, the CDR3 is TGTGCCAGCTCACCTTCGGTCGGAAAACTGTTTTTT. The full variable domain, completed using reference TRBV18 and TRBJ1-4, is NAGVMQNPRHLVRRRGQEARLRCSPMKGHSHVYWYRQLPEEGLKFMVYLQKENIIDESGMPKERFSAEFPKEGPSILRIQQVVRGDSAAYFCASSPSVGKLFFGSGTQLSVL.

In DNA form, the CDR3 reads TGCGCCAGCAGTGCGACTAGCGGGGGGGCCGATGAGCAGTTCTTC. Translated, it gives CASSATSGGADEQFF. This chain connects TRBV10-1 to TRBJ2-1; TRBD2 agrees at 14 bases. V was pared by 4 bases and J by 8 bases, with 4 bases of the junction left unmatched. Germline V gives CDR1 WNHNN, CDR2 SYGVQD (reference sequence). The CDR3 is made up of 15 amino acids.

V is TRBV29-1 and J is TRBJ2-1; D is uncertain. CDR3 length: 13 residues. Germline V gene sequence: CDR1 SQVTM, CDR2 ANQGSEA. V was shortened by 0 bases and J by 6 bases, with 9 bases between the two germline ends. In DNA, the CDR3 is TGCAGCGTTGAAGAATCAGGTGGCAATGAGCAGTTCTTC. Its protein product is CSVEESGGNEQFF.

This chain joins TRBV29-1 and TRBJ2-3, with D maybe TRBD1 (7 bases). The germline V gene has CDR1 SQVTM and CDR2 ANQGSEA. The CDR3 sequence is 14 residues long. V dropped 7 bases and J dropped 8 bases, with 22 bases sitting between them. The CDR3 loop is CSGGLRGAQRTQYF. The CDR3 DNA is TGCAGCGGGGGACTCAGGGGGGCACAACGTACGCAGTATTTT.

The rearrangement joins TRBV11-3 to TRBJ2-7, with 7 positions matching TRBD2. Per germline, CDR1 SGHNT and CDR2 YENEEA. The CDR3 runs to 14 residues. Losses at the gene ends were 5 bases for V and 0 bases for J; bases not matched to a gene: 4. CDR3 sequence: CASSPGLFSYEQYF. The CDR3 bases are TGTGCCAGCAGCCCGGGACTATTCTCCTACGAGCAGTACTTC.

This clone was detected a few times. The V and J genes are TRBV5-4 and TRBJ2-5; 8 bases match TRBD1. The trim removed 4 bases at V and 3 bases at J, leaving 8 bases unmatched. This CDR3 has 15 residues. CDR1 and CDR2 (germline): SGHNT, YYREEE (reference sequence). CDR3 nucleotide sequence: TGTGCCAGCAGCCACGGACAGGGTAACGAAGAGACCCAGTACTTC. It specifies CASSHGQGNEETQYF.

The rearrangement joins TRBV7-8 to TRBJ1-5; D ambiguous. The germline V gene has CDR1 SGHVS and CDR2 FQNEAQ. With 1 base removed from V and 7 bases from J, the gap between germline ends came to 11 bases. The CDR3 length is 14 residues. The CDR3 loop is CASSLVGSGQPQHF. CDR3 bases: TGTGCCAGCAGCTTAGTGGGGTCGGGCCAGCCCCAGCATTTT.

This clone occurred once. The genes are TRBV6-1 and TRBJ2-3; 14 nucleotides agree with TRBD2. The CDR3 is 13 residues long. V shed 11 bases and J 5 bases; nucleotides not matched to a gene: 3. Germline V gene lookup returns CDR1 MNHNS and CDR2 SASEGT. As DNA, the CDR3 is TGTGCCGGGGGACTAGCGGGAGTAGATACGCAGTATTTT. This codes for CAGGLAGVDTQYF.

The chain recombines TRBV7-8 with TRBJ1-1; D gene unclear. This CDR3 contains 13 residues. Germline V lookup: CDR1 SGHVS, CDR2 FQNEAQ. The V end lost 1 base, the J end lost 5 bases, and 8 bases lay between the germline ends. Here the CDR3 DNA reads TGTGCCAGCAGCTTAGGCCGGAATACTGAAGCTTTCTTT. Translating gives CASSLGRNTEAFF.

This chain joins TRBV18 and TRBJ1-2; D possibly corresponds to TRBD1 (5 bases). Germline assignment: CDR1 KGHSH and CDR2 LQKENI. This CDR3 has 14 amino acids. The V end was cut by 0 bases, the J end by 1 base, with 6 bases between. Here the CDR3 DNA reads TGTGCCAGCTCACCACCGACAGATAACTATGGCTACACCTTC. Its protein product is CASSPPTDNYGYTF.

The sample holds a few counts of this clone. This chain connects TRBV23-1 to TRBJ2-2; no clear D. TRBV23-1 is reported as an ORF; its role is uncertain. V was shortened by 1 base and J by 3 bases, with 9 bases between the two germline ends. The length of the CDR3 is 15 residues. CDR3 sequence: CASSQFDKDTGELFF. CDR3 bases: TGCGCCAGCAGTCAATTTGACAAGGACACCGGGGAGCTGTTTTTT.

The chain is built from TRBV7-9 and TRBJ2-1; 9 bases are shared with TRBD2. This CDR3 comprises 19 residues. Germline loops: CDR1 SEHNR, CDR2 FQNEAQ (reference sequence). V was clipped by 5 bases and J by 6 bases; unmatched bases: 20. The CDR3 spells CASSPIPGQPGLAVNEQFF. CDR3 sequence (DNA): TGTGCCAGCAGCCCGATTCCGGGCCAACCGGGACTAGCAGTCAATGAGCAGTTCTTC. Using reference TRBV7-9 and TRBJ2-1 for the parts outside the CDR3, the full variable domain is DTGVSQNPRHKITKRGQNVTFRCDPISEHNRLYWYRQTLGQGPEFLTYFQNEAQLEKSRLLSDRFSAERPKGSFSTLEIQRTEQGDSAMYLCASSPIPGQPGLAVNEQFFGPGTRLTVL.

CDR3 in DNA: TGCGCCAGCAGCTCAGGAGTCCACGAGCAGTACTTC. It is translated as CASSSGVHEQYF. The V and J genes are TRBV5-1 and TRBJ2-7; D remains ambiguous. The V end was cut by 3 bases, the J end by 5 bases, with 9 bases between. Germline CDR1 reads SGHRS; CDR2 reads YFSETQ. CDR3 length: 12 residues.

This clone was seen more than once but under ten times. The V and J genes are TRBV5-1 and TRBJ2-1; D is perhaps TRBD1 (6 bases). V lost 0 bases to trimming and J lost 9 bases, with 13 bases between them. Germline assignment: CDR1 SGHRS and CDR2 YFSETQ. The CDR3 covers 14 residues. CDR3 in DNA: TGCGCCAGCAGCTTGGCACAGGGCGGCACTGAGCAGTTCTTC. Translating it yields CASSLAQGGTEQFF.

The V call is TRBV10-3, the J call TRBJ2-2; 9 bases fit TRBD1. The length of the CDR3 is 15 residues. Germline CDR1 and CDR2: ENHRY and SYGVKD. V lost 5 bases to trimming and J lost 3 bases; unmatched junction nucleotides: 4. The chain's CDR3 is CAISPGQGYTGELFF. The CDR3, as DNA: TGTGCCATCAGTCCGGGACAGGGCTACACCGGGGAGCTGTTTTTT.